A single sample gave rise to the 21 T cell receptor beta chains below, sequenced in a study of T-cell memory formation after mild COVID-19. TCRdb used MiXCR to reprocess the 5' RACE reads, holding one entry per CDR3 protein. The table includes under 250,000 distinct CDR3 sequences, about 16% detected once. Material for sequencing was PBMCs or a T cell subset sorted from them (not recorded which). The source of these receptors is an adult woman who had mild COVID-19 (a few samples of this study predate the infection). Cell type and time point are not known.

This clonotype was recorded a few times. V usage is TRBV19 and J usage is TRBJ2-4, with D perhaps TRBD2 (6 bases). The CDR3 is made up of 15 amino acids. CDR1 LNHDA and CDR2 SQIVND come from the germline V gene (reference sequence). The V end lost 3 bases, the J end lost 4 bases, and 13 bases lay between the germline ends. CDR3 in amino acids: CASSMFRRGKNIQYF. The DNA of the CDR3 is TGTGCCAGTAGTATGTTCCGGAGGGGAAAAAACATTCAGTACTTC.

This clonotype occurred a few times. The chain employs TRBV27 and TRBJ2-7; D is perhaps TRBD2 (6 bases). The CDR3 contains 16 residues. Trimming removed 4 bases at V and 0 bases at J, with 16 bases between. CDR1 and CDR2 from the germline V gene are MNHEY and SMNVEV (reference sequence). CDR3 sequence reads: CASSSTWRDASYEQYF. CDR3 DNA: TGTGCCAGCAGTTCCACATGGCGGGACGCCTCCTACGAGCAGTACTTC.

This clonotype occurred a few times. The chain combines TRBV12-3 or TRBV12-4 with TRBJ1-4, with D perhaps matching TRBD1 (5 bases). Trimming stripped 4 bases from V and 8 bases from J, with 17 bases between. The CDR3 loop spans 15 amino acids. The CDR3 region has the DNA TGTGCCAGCAGTTCCGGGGGGTCTAGAATGGAAAAACTGTTTTTT. It specifies CASSSGGSRMEKLFF.

The J gene is TRBJ1-1, the V gene TRBV14; D unresolved. V was pared by 4 bases and J by 6 bases, with 12 bases between. The CDR3 is 13 amino acids. Germline assignment: CDR1 SGHDN and CDR2 FVKESK. The CDR3 sequence: CASSPWRNAEAFF. The DNA for the CDR3 is TGTGCCAGCAGCCCCTGGAGGAATGCTGAAGCTTTCTTT.

The chain carries TRBV20-1 and TRBJ2-1, with TRBD1 matching over 10 bases. CDR3 length equals 12 residues. The V gene's germline CDR1 is DFQATT and CDR2 SNEGSKA (reference sequence). V was pared by 6 bases and J by 6 bases, with 2 bases of the junction left unmatched. The DNA for the CDR3 is TGCAGTGCGGGGACAGGGGTCAATGAGCAGTTCTTC. It specifies CSAGTGVNEQFF.

The V call is TRBV7-8, the J call TRBJ2-7, with TRBD1 matching over 10 bases. V shed 5 bases and J 2 bases; nucleotides not matched to a gene: 6. The CDR3 extends over 15 amino acids. Germline CDR1 and CDR2: SGHVS and FQNEAQ. CDR3 in DNA: TGTGCCAGCAGCCTCCGGGACAGGGGCCCCTACGAGCAGTACTTC. Amino acid sequence: CASSLRDRGPYEQYF. The full variable domain, with the rest looked up from reference TRBV7-8 and TRBJ2-7, is GAGVSQSPRYKVAKRGQDVALRCDPISGHVSLFWYQQALGQGPEFLTYFQNEAQLDKSGLPSDRFFAERPEGSVSTLKIQRTQQEDSAVYLCASSLRDRGPYEQYFGPGTRLTVT.

There are a few counts of this clonotype. V usage is TRBV7-2 and J usage is TRBJ1-2; D possibly corresponds to TRBD1 (5 bases). V was trimmed by 4 bases and J by 4 bases, leaving 16 bases between them. CDR1 is SGHTA and CDR2 is FQGNSA in the germline V gene. The CDR3 is 15 residues long. CDR3 sequence (DNA): TGTGCCAGCAGCTCGCGGGACTCCCGGGGCTATGGCTACACCTTC. Its protein product is CASSSRDSRGYGYTF.

The sample holds a few counts of this clonotype. In DNA, the CDR3 is TGTGCCAGCAGTGAATCAGGGCTCATCTCCTACGAGCAGTACTTC. Translated, it gives CASSESGLISYEQYF. V usage is TRBV2 and J usage is TRBJ2-7, with D possibly matching TRBD1 (5 bases). The CDR3 is 15 residues long. Germline values: CDR1 SNHLY, CDR2 FYNNEI. The ends were cut back, 2 bases at V and 0 bases at J, with 11 bases in the middle.

This clonotype was found many times. This chain uses TRBV20-1 with TRBJ1-1, with 9 nucleotides matching TRBD1. Trimming at V came to 0 bases and at J to 3 bases, leaving 5 bases not matched to a gene. The CDR3 is made up of 15 amino acids. Germline lookup yields CDR1 DFQATT and CDR2 SNEGSKA (reference sequence). CDR3 protein: CSAREQGALYTEAFF. The DNA of the CDR3 is TGCAGTGCTAGAGAACAGGGGGCATTGTACACTGAAGCTTTCTTT.

There are many counts of this clonotype. The chain joins TRBV21-1 to TRBJ1-1. TRBV21-1 is a pseudogene. The CDR3 covers 15 residues. Here the CDR3 DNA reads TGTGCCAGCAGCAAAAGCCCAGTAATGAACACTGAAGCTTTCTTT. Translating it yields CASSKSPVMNTEAFF.

CDR3 in amino acids: CASSQGDRGPQETQYF. The CDR3 DNA follows: TGCGCCAGCAGCCAAGGGGACAGGGGGCCCCAAGAGACCCAGTACTTC. The chain is built from TRBV4-1 and TRBJ2-5; 12 bases align to TRBD1. The length of the CDR3 is 16 residues. Germline CDR1 is MGHRA and CDR2 is YSYEKL. After removal of 1 base from V and 1 base from J, the junction contained 1 base not matched to a gene.

The genes are TRBV5-1 and TRBJ1-1, with D possibly matching TRBD1 (5 bases). V was trimmed by 0 bases and J by 4 bases, leaving 13 bases between them. Germline assignment: CDR1 SGHRS and CDR2 YFSETQ. The CDR3 is 15 residues long. Written as DNA, the CDR3 is TGCGCCAGCAGCTTGGAGGGACTGCCCCTCACTGAAGCTTTCTTT. This encodes CASSLEGLPLTEAFF.

The chain has TRBV7-2 and TRBJ2-1, with D unresolved. The V end lost 5 bases, the J end lost 12 bases, and 11 bases lay between the germline ends. Germline CDR1 SGHTA, CDR2 FQGNSA. This CDR3 is built from 11 residues. The CDR3 loop reads CASSADVGQFF. The CDR3 nucleotides are TGTGCCAGCAGCGCCGATGTCGGGCAGTTCTTC.

This clonotype was counted many times. This chain links TRBV20-1 with TRBJ2-3, with 14 bases identical to TRBD2. This CDR3 has 18 residues. The V segment lost 4 bases and the J segment 5 bases; nucleotides outside the gene matches: 14. CDR1 is DFQATT and CDR2 is SNEGSKA in the germline V gene (reference sequence). In DNA, the CDR3 is TGCAGTGCTATAGGGACTAGCGGGAGAGGGGCCACTGGAGATACGCAGTATTTT. Its translation: CSAIGTSGRGATGDTQYF.

This clonotype came up a few times. The chain is built from TRBV12-3 or TRBV12-4 and TRBJ1-6; D unresolved. This CDR3 contains 17 residues. V was pared by 6 bases and J by 6 bases, with 21 bases between. The DNA for the CDR3 is TGTGCCAGCAGCCCCCCGTTCGGAGGAGCCATTAATTCACCCCTCCACTTT. Protein product: CASSPPFGGAINSPLHF.

In its sample, this clonotype was seen a few times. V is TRBV6-1 and J is TRBJ1-5, with D unclear. With 4 bases removed from V and 4 bases from J, the gap between germline ends came to 11 bases. Germline CDR1 and CDR2: MNHNS and SASEGT. This CDR3 comprises 14 residues. CDR3 bases: TGTGCCAGCAGTGTCCAGGAGAGTAATCAGCCCCAGCATTTT. Translation gives CASSVQESNQPQHF.

The rearrangement uses TRBV5-1 and TRBJ2-5, with D maybe TRBD2 (6 bases). The V and J ends lost 0 bases and 5 bases respectively, with 14 bases between them. The length of the CDR3 is 15 residues. Germline V gene lookup returns CDR1 SGHRS and CDR2 YFSETQ. The CDR3, as DNA: TGCGCCAGCAGCTTGGACGGCCGGGGGATGGAGACCCAGTACTTC. Protein sequence: CASSLDGRGMETQYF.

This clonotype has only a few counts. This chain connects TRBV29-1 to TRBJ1-2; 7 nucleotides agree with TRBD1. CDR3 length: 14 amino acids. From germline, CDR1 is SQVTM and CDR2 ANQGSEA. V lost 7 bases and J lost 1; bases outside the gene matches: 9. CDR3 DNA sequence: TGCAGCGCTCCGACAGGGACGTTTAACTATGGCTACACCTTC. Its translation: CSAPTGTFNYGYTF.

The V and J genes are TRBV24-1 and TRBJ2-1; TRBD2 matches 7 bases. J was trimmed by 2 bases and V by 4 bases; bases with no gene match: 7. This CDR3 is 16 amino acids long. Per germline, CDR1 KGHDR and CDR2 SFDVKD. CDR3 amino acids: CATSDPNLAAYNEQFF. In DNA, the CDR3 is TGTGCCACCAGTGACCCCAATCTAGCGGCCTACAATGAGCAGTTCTTC.

Only a few counts were recorded for this clonotype. V is TRBV11-3 and J is TRBJ1-1; TRBD1 matches 8 bases. J gave up 5 bases and V 1 base, and 9 bases lay outside the gene matches. The length of the CDR3 is 16 residues. CDR1 and CDR2 (germline): SGHNT, YENEEA. This CDR3 reads CASSLGRGLGGTEAFF. The CDR3 DNA reads TGTGCCAGCAGCTTAGGCAGGGGGCTCGGTGGGACTGAAGCTTTCTTT.

The table lists this clonotype with a few counts. The chain recombines TRBV7-9 with TRBJ2-1; 10 bases align to TRBD2. Germline V CDR1 and CDR2: SEHNR, FQNEAQ (reference sequence). The length of the CDR3 is 15 residues. J was trimmed by 9 bases and V by 2 bases; bases with no gene match: 7. The DNA of the CDR3 is TGTGCCAGCAGCTTACGGGGGCTAGCGGGGGCTGAGCAGTTCTTC. Protein product: CASSLRGLAGAEQFF. Together with reference TRBV7-9 and TRBJ2-1, the CDR3 gives the full variable domain: DTGVSQNPRHKITKRGQNVTFRCDPISEHNRLYWYRQTLGQGPEFLTYFQNEAQLEKSRLLSDRFSAERPKGSFSTLEIQRTEQGDSAMYLCASSLRGLAGAEQFFGPGTRLTVL.